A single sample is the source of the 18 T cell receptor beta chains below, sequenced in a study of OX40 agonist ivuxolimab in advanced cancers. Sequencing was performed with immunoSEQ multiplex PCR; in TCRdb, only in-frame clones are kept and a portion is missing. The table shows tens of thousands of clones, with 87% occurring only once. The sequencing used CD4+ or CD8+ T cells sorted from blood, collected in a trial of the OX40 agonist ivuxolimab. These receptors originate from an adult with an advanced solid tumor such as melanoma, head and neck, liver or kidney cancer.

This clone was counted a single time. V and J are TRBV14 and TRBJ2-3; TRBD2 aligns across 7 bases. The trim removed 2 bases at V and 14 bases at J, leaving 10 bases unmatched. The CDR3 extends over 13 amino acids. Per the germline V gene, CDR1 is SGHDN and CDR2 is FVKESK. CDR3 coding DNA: TGTGCCAGCAGCCAATATAGCGGGTTGATCTGGTATTTT. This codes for CASSQYSGLIWYF.

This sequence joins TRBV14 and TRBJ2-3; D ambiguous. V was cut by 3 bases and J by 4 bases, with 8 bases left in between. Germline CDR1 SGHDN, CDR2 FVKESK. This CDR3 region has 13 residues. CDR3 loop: CASSQSAADTQYF. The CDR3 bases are TGTGCCAGCAGCCAGTCGGCAGCAGATACGCAGTATTTT.

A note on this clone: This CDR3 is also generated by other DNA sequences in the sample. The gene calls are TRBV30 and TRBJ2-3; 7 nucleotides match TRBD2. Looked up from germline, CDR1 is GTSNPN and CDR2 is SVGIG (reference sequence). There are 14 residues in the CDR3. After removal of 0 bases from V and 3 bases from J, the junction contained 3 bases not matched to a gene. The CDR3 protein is CAWSVAGGTDTQYF. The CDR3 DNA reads TGTGCCTGGAGTGTAGCCGGGGGGACAGATACGCAGTATTTT.

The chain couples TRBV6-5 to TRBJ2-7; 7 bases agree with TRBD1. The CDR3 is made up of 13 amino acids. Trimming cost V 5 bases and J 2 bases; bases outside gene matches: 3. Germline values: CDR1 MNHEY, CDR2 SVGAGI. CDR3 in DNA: TGTGCCAGCAGTAGGACAGGAGCCTACGAGCAGTACTTC. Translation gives CASSRTGAYEQYF.

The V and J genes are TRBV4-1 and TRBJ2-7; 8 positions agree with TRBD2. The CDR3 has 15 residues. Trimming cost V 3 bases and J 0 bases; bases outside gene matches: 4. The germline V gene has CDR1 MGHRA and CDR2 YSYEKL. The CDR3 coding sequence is TGCGCCAGCAGCCACCAGAGCGGGAGCTCCTACGAGCAGTACTTC. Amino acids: CASSHQSGSSYEQYF.

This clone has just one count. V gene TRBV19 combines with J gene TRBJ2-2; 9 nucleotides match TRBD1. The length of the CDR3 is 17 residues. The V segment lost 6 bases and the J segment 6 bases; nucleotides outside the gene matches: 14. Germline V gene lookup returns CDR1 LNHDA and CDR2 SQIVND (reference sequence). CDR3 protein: CASRLTPQGAGAGELFF. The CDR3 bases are TGTGCCAGTAGGCTGACACCACAGGGGGCGGGGGCCGGGGAGCTGTTTTTT.

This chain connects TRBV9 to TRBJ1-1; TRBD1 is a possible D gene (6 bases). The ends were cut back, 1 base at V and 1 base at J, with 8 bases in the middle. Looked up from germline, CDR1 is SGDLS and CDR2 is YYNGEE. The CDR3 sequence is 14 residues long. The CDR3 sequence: CASSVRGWNTEAFF. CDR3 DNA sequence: TGTGCCAGCAGCGTAAGGGGGTGGAACACTGAAGCTTTCTTT. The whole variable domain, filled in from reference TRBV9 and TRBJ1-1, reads DSGVTQTPKHLITATGQRVTLRCSPRSGDLSVYWYQQSLDQGLQFLIQYYNGEERAKGNILERFSAQQFPDLHSELNLSSLELGDSALYFCASSVRGWNTEAFFGQGTRLTVV.

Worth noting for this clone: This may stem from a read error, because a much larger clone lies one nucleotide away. Written as DNA, the CDR3 is TGTGCCAGCAGCCAAGTTAATATCCTCCAATACGACGAGCAGTACTTC. It translates to CASSQVNILQYDEQYF. J is TRBJ2-7 and V is TRBV5-2. TRBV5-2 is a pseudogene locus. The CDR3 is made up of 16 amino acids.

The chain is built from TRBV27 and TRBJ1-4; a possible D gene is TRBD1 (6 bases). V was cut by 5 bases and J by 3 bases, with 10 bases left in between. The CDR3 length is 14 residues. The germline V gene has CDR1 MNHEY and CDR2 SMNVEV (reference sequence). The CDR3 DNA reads TGTGCCAGCAGTCACAGGGACGCTAATGAAAAACTGTTTTTT. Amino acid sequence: CASSHRDANEKLFF.

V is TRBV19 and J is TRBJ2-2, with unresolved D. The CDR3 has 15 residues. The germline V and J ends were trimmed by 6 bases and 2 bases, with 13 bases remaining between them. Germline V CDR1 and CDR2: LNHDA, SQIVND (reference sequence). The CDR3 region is CASRYSRSNTGELFF. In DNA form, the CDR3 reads TGTGCCAGTAGGTACAGTCGCTCTAACACCGGGGAGCTGTTTTTT. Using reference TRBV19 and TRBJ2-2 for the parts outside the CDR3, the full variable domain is DGGITQSPKYLFRKEGQNVTLSCEQNLNHDAMYWYRQDPGQGLRLIYYSQIVNDFQKGDIAEGYSVSREKKESFPLTVTSAQKNPTAFYLCASRYSRSNTGELFFGEGSRLTVL.

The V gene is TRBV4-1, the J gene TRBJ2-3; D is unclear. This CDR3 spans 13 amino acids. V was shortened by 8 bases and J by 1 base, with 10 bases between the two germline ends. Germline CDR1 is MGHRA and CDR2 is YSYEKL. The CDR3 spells CASGAAGTDTQYF. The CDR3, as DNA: TGCGCCAGCGGTGCGGCGGGCACAGATACGCAGTATTTT.

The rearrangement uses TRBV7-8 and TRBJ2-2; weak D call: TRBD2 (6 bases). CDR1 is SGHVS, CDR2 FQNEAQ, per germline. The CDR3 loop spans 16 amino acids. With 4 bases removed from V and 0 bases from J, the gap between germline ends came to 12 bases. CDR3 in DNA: TGTGCCAGCAGCTGGGGCCGCGGGACGAACACCGGGGAGCTGTTTTTT. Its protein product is CASSWGRGTNTGELFF.

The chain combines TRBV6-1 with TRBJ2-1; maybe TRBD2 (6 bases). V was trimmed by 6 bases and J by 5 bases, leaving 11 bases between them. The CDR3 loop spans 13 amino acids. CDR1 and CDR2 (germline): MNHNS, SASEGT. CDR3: CASSLTGDNEQFF. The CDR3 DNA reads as TGTGCCAGCAGCCTAACGGGAGACAATGAGCAGTTCTTC.

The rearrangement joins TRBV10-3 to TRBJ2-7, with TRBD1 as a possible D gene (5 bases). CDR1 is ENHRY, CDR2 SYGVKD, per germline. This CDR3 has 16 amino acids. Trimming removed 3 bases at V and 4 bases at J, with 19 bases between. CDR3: CAISDPTGPRTYEQYF. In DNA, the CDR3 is TGTGCCATCAGTGACCCGACCGGGCCCAGGACATACGAGCAGTACTTC.

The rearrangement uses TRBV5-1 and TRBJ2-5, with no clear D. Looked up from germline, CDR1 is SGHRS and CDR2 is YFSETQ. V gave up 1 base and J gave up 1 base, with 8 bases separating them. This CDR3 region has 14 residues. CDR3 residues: CASSLLGSQETQYF. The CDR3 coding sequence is TGCGCCAGCAGCTTGCTAGGCAGCCAAGAGACCCAGTACTTC.

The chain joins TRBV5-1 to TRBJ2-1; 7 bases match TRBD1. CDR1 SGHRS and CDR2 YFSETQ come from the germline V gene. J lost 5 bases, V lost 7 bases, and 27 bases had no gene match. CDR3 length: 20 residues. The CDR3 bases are TGCGCCAGCGATGGTGCCGAAGACAGGGTAGCTTTACGCCAGAACAATGAGCAGTTCTTC. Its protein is CASDGAEDRVALRQNNEQFF.

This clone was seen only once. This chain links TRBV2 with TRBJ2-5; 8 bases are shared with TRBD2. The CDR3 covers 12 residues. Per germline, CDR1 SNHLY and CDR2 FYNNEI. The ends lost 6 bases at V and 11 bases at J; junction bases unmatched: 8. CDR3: CASSTGLGEQYF. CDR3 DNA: TGTGCCAGCAGCACGGGACTAGGGGAGCAGTACTTC.

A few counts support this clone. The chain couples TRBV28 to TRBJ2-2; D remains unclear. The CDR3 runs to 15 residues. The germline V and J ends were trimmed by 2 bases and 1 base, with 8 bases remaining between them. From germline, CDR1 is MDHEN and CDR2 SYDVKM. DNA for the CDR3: TGTGCCAGCAGTTTAATCGACCGGAACACCGGGGAGCTGTTTTTT. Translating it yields CASSLIDRNTGELFF. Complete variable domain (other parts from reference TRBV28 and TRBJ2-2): DVKVTQSSRYLVKRTGEKVFLECVQDMDHENMFWYRQDPGLGLRLIYFSYDVKMKEKGDIPEGYSVSREKKERFSLILESASTNQTSMYLCASSLIDRNTGELFFGEGSRLTVL.